This T cell receptor beta chain was identified in a study of human T cells and chemical hapten exposure. The time point is: pre-sensitization, week 0. Treatment here: therapeutic diphenylcyclopropenone sensitization with weekly scalp DPC. Researchers extracted total RNA from unfractionated whole blood. General study points: There was no change with DPC sensitization in TCRs above 1 in 1000 frequency.

MiXCR, applied by TCRdb to the RACE reads, yields one record per CDR3 protein. The data hold tens of thousands of distinct CDR3 sequences, with about 12% observed a single time. The germline V and J ends were trimmed by 0 bases and 0 bases, with 16 bases remaining between them. Germline V gene lookup returns CDR1 SGHAT and CDR2 FQNNGV. CDR3 length: 18 residues. This clonotype was seen a few times. Its antigen is undetermined. The sequencing used whole blood, collected in connection with sensitization to the hapten diphenylcyclopropenone (DPC). The chain recombines TRBV11-2 with TRBJ2-3; no clear D. The receptor comes from a woman aged 40 to 49 with alopecia areata. Some clones in this sample may be carry-over from other donors' samples. CDR3 bases: TGTGCCAGCAGCTTAGACTACCCGAATTTCCCTAGCACAGATACGCAGTATTTT. Protein product: CASSLDYPNFPSTDTQYF.